The subject of this entry is one T cell receptor beta chain. Its antigen is undetermined. V lost 5 bases to trimming and J lost 0 bases, with 13 bases between them. This CDR3 region has 15 residues. Looked up from germline, CDR1 is LNHDA and CDR2 is SQIVND (reference sequence). Amplification targeted TCR beta CDR3 regions from RNA transcripts. The HTBI primer set was used in a first-round RT-PCR of the TCR CDR3. TCRdb re-derived calls from the multiplex PCR reads in MiXCR, one entry per CDR3 protein. Altogether 640,000 or so distinct CDR3 sequences are present, roughly 15% being singletons, with the ten largest covering 3.5% to 4.5%. The sample belongs to a study of T cells in Graves' hyperthyroidism and ophthalmopathy. Study context: Peripheral blood collection took place at initial diagnosis, before any treatment. Study conclusions and caveats: Among thyroid clonotypes expanded above 0.001, most also appeared in blood.

Patients affected by ophthalmopathy presented a Clinical Activity Score of at least 3, a NOSPECS grade of at least 4, and disease duration below 3 months. The rearrangement joins TRBV19 to TRBJ1-1; D not certain. This clonotype originated in a woman aged 40 to 49 with Graves' ophthalmopathy. The sample consisted of blood. CDR3 sequence: CASSLGGVMNTEAFF. The CDR3 bases are TGTGCCAGTAGTCTCGGTGGGGTCATGAACACTGAAGCTTTCTTT.